The T cell receptor (beta chain) under discussion was sequenced for a study of blood T cells in healthy people across ages. Background on the study: Template switching retrieved approximately one barcoded beta molecule for each two T cells.

V gave up 4 bases and J gave up 3 bases, with 19 bases separating them. The CDR3 totals 16 residues. Combining a sample-barcoded 5' primer with a J-beta primer mix, a second PCR ran for 7 to 11 cycles. TCRdb redid the calling of the 5' RACE reads with MiXCR, one entry per CDR3 protein. Among roughly 1.4 million distinct CDR3 sequences, roughly 60% were seen once, and the ten largest hold 6.5% to 8.5%. Sequencing used blood. The V gene is TRBV12-3 or TRBV12-4, the J gene TRBJ2-7, with D tentatively TRBD1 or TRBD2 (5 bases each). The clonotype comes from a man younger than 35 in good health. In DNA, the CDR3 is TGTGCCAGCAGTTCCGATGGGGACCTGCCGGGCTACGAGCAGTACTTC. It codes for CASSSDGDLPGYEQYF.